This T cell receptor beta chain was sequenced in a study of cytomegalovirus exposure and HLA in healthy donors. Study-wide results and limits: The study put about 180 TCR beta chains on its list as cytomegalovirus-associated. The availability of immune exposure information extended only to CMV serostatus.

Donors counted as nominally healthy when sampled, yet unrecorded immune exposures were likely. CDR3 length: 15 residues. Germline V gives CDR1 SNHLY, CDR2 FYNNEI. V was pared by 3 bases and J by 5 bases, with 9 bases of the junction left unmatched. Points on this clone: Its antigen remains unidentified.

Vbeta (60) and Jbeta (13) primers were used in the PCR. Some clones are missing from TCRdb's copy, which holds only in-frame ones; the method was immunoSEQ multiplex PCR. The table has over 150,000 clones, 65% to 85% seen once. The chain carries TRBV2 and TRBJ2-5, with TRBD1 matching 7 bases. Source material: PBMCs. The receptor was derived from a woman in her twenties or thirties in good health and CMV-seronegative. The CDR3 DNA reads as TGTGCCAGCAGTGACGGGCAGGGGGTGGGCGAGACCCAGTACTTC. This translates into CASSDGQGVGETQYF.